This T cell receptor (beta chain) originates from a study of blood T cells in healthy people across ages. V was pared by 8 bases and J by 5 bases, with 9 bases of the junction left unmatched. The CDR3 is 13 residues long. The V gene's germline CDR1 is SQVTM and CDR2 ANQGSEA. Study-wide findings and caveats: Higher diversity and more naive CD4+ cells were features of long-lived donors, compared to aged donors. Reliance upon unsorted PBMCs precluded definitive naive versus antigen-experienced comparison. Diversity estimates drawn from one million T cells were deemed underestimates.

The second PCR ran 7 to 11 cycles with a sample-barcoded 5' primer and J-beta primers. Each CDR3 protein gets one entry after TCRdb re-called the 5' RACE reads with MiXCR. Among hundreds of thousands of distinct CDR3 sequences listed, more than 45% were seen once. This clonotype was seen repeatedly, ten times or more. Its antigen is currently unknown. Sequenced input: blood. The chain carries TRBV29-1 and TRBJ2-3; 8 bases are a match to TRBD1. The sequence derives from a man of 80 years or more in good health. This chain's CDR3 is CSKLTGGGDTQYF. CDR3 bases: TGCAGCAAACTAACAGGGGGTGGAGATACGCAGTATTTT.